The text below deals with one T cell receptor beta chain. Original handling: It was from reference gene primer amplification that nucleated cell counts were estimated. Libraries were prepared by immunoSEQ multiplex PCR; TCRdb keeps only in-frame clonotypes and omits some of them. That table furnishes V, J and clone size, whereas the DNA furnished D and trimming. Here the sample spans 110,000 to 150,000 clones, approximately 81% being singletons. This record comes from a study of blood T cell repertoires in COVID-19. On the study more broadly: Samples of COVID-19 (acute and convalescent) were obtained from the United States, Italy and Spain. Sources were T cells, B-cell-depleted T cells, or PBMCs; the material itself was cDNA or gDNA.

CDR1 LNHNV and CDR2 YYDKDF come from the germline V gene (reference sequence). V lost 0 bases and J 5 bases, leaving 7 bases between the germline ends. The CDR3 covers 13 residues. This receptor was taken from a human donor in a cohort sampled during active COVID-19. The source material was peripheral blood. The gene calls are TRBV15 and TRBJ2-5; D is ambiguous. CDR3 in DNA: TGTGCCACCAGCAGAGACCCCCCGGAGACCCAGTACTTC. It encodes CATSRDPPETQYF.